This T cell receptor beta chain was captured by sequencing in a study of blood T cell repertoires in COVID-19. Profiled with immunoSEQ multiplex PCR; TCRdb holds only in-frame clones, not every one. The data contain some 250,000 clones, 65% to 85% of them singletons. This CDR3 comprises 15 residues. V lost 5 bases to trimming and J lost 4 bases; unmatched junction nucleotides: 8. Germline CDR1 reads MNHEY; CDR2 reads SMNVEV (reference sequence). The source is a man aged 35 to 55 with active or convalescent COVID-19. Sequencing was done on a sample of peripheral blood. The chain combines TRBV27 with TRBJ2-5; 9 nucleotides align to TRBD1. CDR3 in DNA: TGTGCCAGCAGTCGACGAACAGGGGGCGGAGAGACCCAGTACTTC. Protein sequence: CASSRRTGGGETQYF.